These 10 T cell receptor beta chains originate from one sample sequenced in a study of naive and memory T cell subsets. Regarding the study as a whole: A few larger clonotypes appeared in naive repertoires, especially CD8, possibly memory cells re-expressing CD45RA.

The beta constant-region primer was an equimolar mix of two oligonucleotides covering TRBC1 and TRBC2. The ligated cDNA underwent four PCR rounds using SP2 and nested alpha and beta constant-region primers. TCRdb reanalysed the UMI-ligation and nested PCR reads using MiXCR and keeps one entry per CDR3 protein. The sample includes about 150,000 distinct CDR3 sequences, approximately 22% seen only once; the top ten take about 0.11%. Antigen specificity for these receptors is unknown. Material for sequencing was naive CD4+ T cells from blood. Source of these receptors: a human donor in good health.

A few counts support this clonotype. The chain is built from TRBV28 and TRBJ2-7, with D maybe TRBD2 (6 bases). The V gene lost 6 bases and the J gene lost 1 base, with 13 bases spanning the gap. The length of the CDR3 is 14 residues. Germline CDR1 is MDHEN and CDR2 is SYDVKM. Here the CDR3 reads CASRTIAVSYEQYF. The CDR3 DNA sequence: TGTGCCAGCAGAACTATAGCGGTTTCCTACGAGCAGTACTTC.

This chain joins TRBV24-1 and TRBJ2-1, with 7 bases that match TRBD2. The J segment lost 1 base and the V segment lost 5 bases, leaving 4 bases of the junction unmatched. Germline V gene lookup returns CDR1 KGHDR and CDR2 SFDVKD. The length of the CDR3 is 15 residues. CDR3 amino acids: CATSVGGRSYNEQFF. The DNA of the CDR3 is TGTGCCACCAGTGTCGGCGGGAGATCCTACAATGAGCAGTTCTTC.

V usage is TRBV24-1 and J usage is TRBJ2-1; 8 bases fit TRBD2. The V and J ends lost 8 bases and 6 bases, in that order; junction bases with no gene match: 20. Germline V gene sequence: CDR1 KGHDR, CDR2 SFDVKD. This CDR3 has 18 amino acids. The CDR3 bases are TGTGCCACCACGGTTCCTTGGCGGGAGGTCTGGTTCGGCAATGAGCAGTTCTTC. Translation gives CATTVPWREVWFGNEQFF.

The chain employs TRBV28 and TRBJ2-1; 13 nucleotides align to TRBD2. The CDR3 has 17 residues. CDR1 MDHEN and CDR2 SYDVKM come from the germline V gene. V shed 4 bases and J 7 bases; nucleotides not matched to a gene: 10. CDR3 sequence reads: CASSSPRTSGSRNEQFF. As DNA, the CDR3 is TGTGCCAGCAGTTCACCCCGGACTAGCGGGAGTAGGAATGAGCAGTTCTTC.

The chain carries TRBV10-1 and TRBJ2-2; no firm D call. V lost 2 bases and J 5 bases, leaving 12 bases between the germline ends. Germline CDR1 is WNHNN and CDR2 is SYGVQD (reference sequence). CDR3 length equals 15 residues. DNA of the CDR3: TGCGCCAGCAGTGAGAACAGAATTGGGACCGGGGAGCTGTTTTTT. As protein: CASSENRIGTGELFF.

The chain carries TRBV28 and TRBJ2-7; 7 nucleotides match TRBD2. V lost 4 bases to trimming and J lost 1 base; unmatched junction nucleotides: 7. From germline, CDR1 is MDHEN and CDR2 SYDVKM. This CDR3 spans 15 amino acids. The CDR3 bases are TGTGCCAGCAGTTCTACGGGGGGTACTTCCTACGAGCAGTACTTC. Its protein product is CASSSTGGTSYEQYF.

This chain joins TRBV7-9 and TRBJ1-2; 8 bases fit TRBD1. Per the germline V gene, CDR1 is SEHNR and CDR2 is FQNEAQ (reference sequence). This CDR3 contains 14 residues. Germline trimming cut 4 bases from V and 6 bases from J; bases unmatched to any gene: 7. Here the CDR3 reads CASSSQDRVDGYTF. The CDR3 DNA reads as TGTGCCAGCAGCTCTCAGGACAGGGTGGATGGCTACACCTTC.

This clonotype was counted between two and nine times. The V and J genes are TRBV5-1 and TRBJ2-1; TRBD2 matches at 10 bases. Trimming cost V 3 bases and J 7 bases; bases outside gene matches: 4. Germline loops: CDR1 SGHRS, CDR2 YFSETQ. The CDR3 has 14 amino acids. The CDR3 coding sequence is TGCGCCAGCAGCTCTCGGACTAGCGGTAATGAGCAGTTCTTC. This encodes CASSSRTSGNEQFF.

This clonotype was observed a handful of times. The chain employs TRBV28 and TRBJ2-3; TRBD1 matches at 10 bases. The ends lost 8 bases at V and 3 bases at J; junction bases unmatched: 5. The CDR3 extends over 14 amino acids. Germline V gene sequence: CDR1 MDHEN, CDR2 SYDVKM. The CDR3 DNA sequence: TGTGCCAGCTACGACAGGGGGCATACAGATACGCAGTATTTT. Translation: CASYDRGHTDTQYF.

This chain connects TRBV11-2 to TRBJ2-2; D might be TRBD2 (6 bases). The germline gives CDR1 SGHAT, CDR2 FQNNGV. The CDR3 covers 15 residues. V lost 2 bases and J 4 bases, leaving 11 bases between the germline ends. The CDR3 nucleotides are TGTGCCAGCAGCTTACGGGGGAGCGGCACCGGGGAGCTGTTTTTT. This codes for CASSLRGSGTGELFF.